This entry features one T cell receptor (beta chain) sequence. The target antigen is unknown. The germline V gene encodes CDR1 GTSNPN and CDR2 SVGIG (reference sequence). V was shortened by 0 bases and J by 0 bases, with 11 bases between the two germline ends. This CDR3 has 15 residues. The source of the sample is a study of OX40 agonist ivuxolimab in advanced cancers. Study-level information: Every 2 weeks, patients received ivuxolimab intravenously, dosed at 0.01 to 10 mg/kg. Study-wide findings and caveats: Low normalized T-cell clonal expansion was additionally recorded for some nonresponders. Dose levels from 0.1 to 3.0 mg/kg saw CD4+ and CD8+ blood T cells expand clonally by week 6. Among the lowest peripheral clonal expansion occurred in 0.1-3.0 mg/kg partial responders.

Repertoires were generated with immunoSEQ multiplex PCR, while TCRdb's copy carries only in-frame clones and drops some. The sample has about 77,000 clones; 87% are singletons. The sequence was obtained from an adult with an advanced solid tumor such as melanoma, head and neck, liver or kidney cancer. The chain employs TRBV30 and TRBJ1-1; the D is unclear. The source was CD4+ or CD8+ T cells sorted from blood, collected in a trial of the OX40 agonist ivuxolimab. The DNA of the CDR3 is TGTGCCTGGAGTGTACGCAGTCAGGTGAACACTGAAGCTTTCTTT. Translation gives CAWSVRSQVNTEAFF. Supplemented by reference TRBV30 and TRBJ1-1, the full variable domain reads SQTIHQWPATLVQPVGSPLSLECTVEGTSNPNLYWYRQAAGRGLQLLFYSVGIGQISSEVPQNLSASRPQDRQFILSSKKLLLSDSGFYLCAWSVRSQVNTEAFFGQGTRLTVV.